Only one count was recorded for the clone carrying this T cell receptor beta chain. Authors' methods: Amplifying reference gene primers gave estimates of nucleated cell counts. Here immunoSEQ multiplex PCR was the method, and the copy in TCRdb shows in-frame clones only, minus some. That table gives V, J and clone size, and the DNA gave D and trimming. The table includes fewer than 35,000 clones, 91% detected once. This CDR3 contains 17 residues. The V segment lost 2 bases and the J segment 1 base; nucleotides outside the gene matches: 5. Germline CDR1 reads MRHNA; CDR2 reads SNTAGT. These data originate in a study of blood T cell repertoires in COVID-19. Study in general: Spain, Italy and the United States supplied samples that represented acute and convalescent COVID-19. PBMCs, B-cell-depleted T cells, or T cells were the source of the cDNA or gDNA that made up the material.

The V gene is TRBV6-4, the J gene TRBJ2-6; 7 bases are shared with TRBD1. The sample was peripheral blood. The sequence came from a man aged 55-75 years with acute or convalescent COVID-19. In nucleotides, the CDR3 is TGTGCCAGCAGTGACATGGGACAGAAGTCTGGGGCCAACGTCCTGACTTTC. It specifies CASSDMGQKSGANVLTF.